The 23 T cell receptor beta chains below all came from one sample that was sequenced in a study of shared clonotypes between healthy human individuals (dated by TCRdb to about 2020). The library was made by the immunoSEQ multiplex PCR assay. This is the immuneACCESS table as TCRdb keeps it, with only in-frame sequences that have V and J called. A part of the clones is gone; compared with another copy, unresolved V genes explain less than half, and the rest is unexplained. In all, the sample holds about 680,000 clones, and 92% of those were seen once. Together, the top ten hold about 24% of the sample. CD8 naive samples were obtained by positive selection for CCR7 among CD45RO-negative cells, yielding a CD45RA+CCR7+ population from which TemRA cells were excluded. Sequencing was carried out using naive CD8+ T cells sorted from blood. The cell subset or site label, read with the paper, signifies: CD45RA+CCR7+. The receptors here all came from a man aged 25 to 45 in good health.

The chain combines TRBV7-2 with TRBJ2-7; TRBD1 is a possible D gene (6 bases). The ends were cut back, 5 bases at V and 2 bases at J, with 7 bases in the middle. There are 12 residues in the CDR3. Germline V lookup: CDR1 SGHTA, CDR2 FQGNSA. DNA for the CDR3: TGTGCCAGCAGCGGGACACCCTACGAGCAGTACTTC. Encoded protein: CASSGTPYEQYF.

V gene TRBV28 combines with J gene TRBJ2-1, with D uncertain. CDR1 is MDHEN and CDR2 is SYDVKM in the germline V gene. With 9 bases removed from V and 5 bases from J, the gap between germline ends came to 8 bases. The CDR3 is made up of 11 amino acids. CDR3 in amino acids: CARGPDNEQFF. DNA for the CDR3: TGTGCCAGAGGACCAGACAATGAGCAGTTCTTC.

V gene TRBV4-1 combines with J gene TRBJ2-7, with TRBD1 as a possible D gene (6 bases). Germline CDR1 reads MGHRA; CDR2 reads YSYEKL. V shed 0 bases and J shed 4 bases, with 19 bases lying between them. The length of the CDR3 is 17 residues. The CDR3 region is CASSQDPLQGVGYEQYF. Written as DNA, the CDR3 is TGCGCCAGCAGCCAAGATCCTCTACAGGGAGTTGGATACGAGCAGTACTTC.

The gene calls are TRBV7-6 and TRBJ2-2; 11 bases match TRBD2. CDR1 and CDR2 (germline): SGHVS, FNYEAQ. V dropped 5 bases and J dropped 4; count of bases not matched to a gene: 18. The CDR3 is 20 amino acids. CDR3 DNA: TGTGCCAGCAGCACTTTCGGGACTAGCGGACGAGGGGGGCTCACCGGGGAGCTGTTTTTT. It encodes CASSTFGTSGRGGLTGELFF.

The chain carries TRBV27 and TRBJ2-1; TRBD2 matches at 13 bases. The CDR3 consists of 15 residues. V lost 6 bases, J lost 7 bases, and 6 bases stayed unmatched. CDR1 and CDR2 from the germline V gene are MNHEY and SMNVEV (reference sequence). CDR3 residues: CASSKTSGRANEQFF. CDR3 in DNA: TGTGCCAGCAGCAAAACTAGCGGGAGGGCTAATGAGCAGTTCTTC.

The chain combines TRBV10-3 with TRBJ2-3; D unclear. The CDR3 runs 16 residues. Germline V gene lookup returns CDR1 ENHRY and CDR2 SYGVKD. Trimming removed 0 bases from V and 2 bases from J, with 12 bases in between. The CDR3 sequence is CAISESMNPPTDTQYF. CDR3 nucleotides: TGTGCCATCAGTGAGTCGATGAATCCCCCCACAGATACGCAGTATTTT.

The chain uses TRBV15 and TRBJ2-3, with D tentatively TRBD2 (6 bases). Trimming took 0 bases from V and 2 from J, leaving 12 bases between them. CDR3 length: 16 amino acids. Looked up from germline, CDR1 is LNHNV and CDR2 is YYDKDF (reference sequence). For the CDR3, the DNA is TGTGCCACCAGCAGAGACCGGGGGAGGATCACAGATACGCAGTATTTT. Translating gives CATSRDRGRITDTQYF.

The chain couples TRBV14 to TRBJ1-2; 9 bases are shared with TRBD1. CDR1 is SGHDN, CDR2 FVKESK, per germline. The CDR3 has 17 amino acids. The V and J ends lost 3 bases and 2 bases, in that order; junction bases with no gene match: 10. The CDR3 DNA reads TGTGCCAGCAGCCAGTTTTCCGGGACAGGGACCAACTATGGCTACACCTTC. It yields the protein CASSQFSGTGTNYGYTF.

This clone occurred once. This chain joins TRBV2 and TRBJ2-3; D gene uncertain. V gave up 7 bases and J gave up 0 bases, with 11 bases separating them. This CDR3 has 14 residues. Germline-derived CDR1 and CDR2 are SNHLY and FYNNEI. As DNA, the CDR3 is TGTGCCAGCACCGTGGGCGCCAGCACAGATACGCAGTATTTT. Translating gives CASTVGASTDTQYF.

In DNA, the CDR3 is TGTGCCAGCAGCTGGAAGACAGGGAACTACGAGCAGTACTTC. Protein: CASSWKTGNYEQYF. The chain uses TRBV9 and TRBJ2-7; 7 bases agree with TRBD1. The germline gives CDR1 SGDLS, CDR2 YYNGEE. The CDR3 consists of 14 residues. Trimming cost V 4 bases and J 3 bases; bases outside gene matches: 7.

The V gene is TRBV4-1, the J gene TRBJ2-6; no definite D call. The germline V gene has CDR1 MGHRA and CDR2 YSYEKL. V was pared by 4 bases and J by 2 bases, with 6 bases between. CDR3 length: 14 residues. The CDR3 DNA follows: TGCGCCAGCAGCCCTGGGGCTGGGGCCAACGTCCTGACTTTC. Protein: CASSPGAGANVLTF.

This sequence joins TRBV27 and TRBJ2-1; TRBD2 is a possible D gene (6 bases). The V end lost 6 bases, the J end lost 7 bases, and 13 bases lay between the germline ends. Germline V gene data show CDR1 as MNHEY and CDR2 as SMNVEV (reference sequence). CDR3 length: 13 amino acids. The CDR3 spells CASRDGTVNEQFF. For the CDR3, the DNA is TGTGCCAGCAGGGATGGGACTGTGAATGAGCAGTTCTTC.

The V call is TRBV15, the J call TRBJ2-5; D unresolved. The CDR3 contains 16 residues. The germline V gene has CDR1 LNHNV and CDR2 YYDKDF (reference sequence). V gave up 0 bases and J gave up 5 bases, with 16 bases separating them. The CDR3 here is CATSRDRQTSRETQYF. In DNA, the CDR3 is TGTGCCACCAGCAGAGATAGGCAGACCTCCCGGGAGACCCAGTACTTC.

Worth noting for this clone: Other DNA sequences of this sample code for an identical CDR3. This rearrangement joins TRBV11-2 to TRBJ2-7; D is perhaps TRBD1 (6 bases). The CDR3 length is 14 residues. V gave up 0 bases and J gave up 3 bases, with 9 bases separating them. Germline CDR1 and CDR2: SGHAT and FQNNGV. CDR3 loop: CASSLEQGFYEQYF. CDR3 in DNA: TGTGCCAGCAGCTTAGAACAGGGCTTCTACGAGCAGTACTTC.

The chain employs TRBV27 and TRBJ1-1; D unclear. In germline, CDR1 is MNHEY, CDR2 SMNVEV (reference sequence). This CDR3 has 14 amino acids. V was shortened by 3 bases and J by 1 base, with 9 bases between the two germline ends. The DNA for the CDR3 is TGTGCCAGCAGTTTCGGGGTTCCGAACACTGAAGCTTTCTTT. As protein: CASSFGVPNTEAFF.

This clone appeared a single time. The rearrangement joins TRBV5-1 to TRBJ2-7; TRBD1 is a possible D gene (6 bases). Germline assignment: CDR1 SGHRS and CDR2 YFSETQ. The CDR3 spans 15 residues. V dropped 4 bases and J dropped 2 bases, with 16 bases sitting between them. The CDR3 spells CASSPIVRDTYEQYF. The CDR3 coding sequence is TGCGCCAGCAGCCCTATCGTCAGGGACACCTACGAGCAGTACTTC.

In this sample, this clone turned up once. The same CDR3 arises from other DNA sequences in this sample as well. This chain uses TRBV7-9 with TRBJ2-7; D is ambiguous. Trimming removed 1 base from V and 4 bases from J, with 5 bases in between. CDR1 SEHNR and CDR2 FQNEAQ come from the germline V gene (reference sequence). The CDR3 is 12 amino acids. CDR3 in amino acids: CASSLGVYEQYF. The CDR3 DNA follows: TGTGCCAGCAGCTTAGGGGTATACGAGCAGTACTTC.

J is TRBJ2-3 and V is TRBV7-7, with a tentative D call TRBD1 (5 bases). CDR3 length: 12 amino acids. CDR1 and CDR2 (germline): SSHAT, FNYEAQ (reference sequence). The DNA of the CDR3 is TGTGCTAGCCAGGGTTTGGGGGATACGCAGTATTTT. Its translation: CASQGLGDTQYF. The full variable domain, completed using reference TRBV7-7 and TRBJ2-3, is GAGVSQSPRYKVTKRGQDVTLRCDPISSHATLYWYQQALGQGPEFLTYFNYEAQPDKSGLPSDRFSAERPEGSISTLTIQRTEQRDSAMYRCASQGLGDTQYFGPGTRLTVL.

This chain uses TRBV5-4 with TRBJ2-2; 8 nucleotides line up with TRBD1. The junction had 7 bases not matched to a gene; V was cut back by 3 bases and J by 6 bases. CDR1 and CDR2 (germline): SGHNT, YYREEE (reference sequence). The CDR3 is made up of 15 amino acids. The CDR3, as DNA: TGTGCCAGCAGCTCTCCAGGGGGCGGTGCCGGGGAGCTGTTTTTT. It specifies CASSSPGGGAGELFF.

This sequence joins TRBV5-3 and TRBJ2-7; 9 bases fit TRBD2. TRBV5-3 is classed as an ORF, of uncertain function. Trimming took 1 base from V and 1 from J; bases not matched to a gene: 15. This CDR3 is built from 19 residues. The CDR3 coding sequence is TGTGCCAGAAGCTTGAGGAGCGGGAGGACCCAGGGTGCTTCCTACGAGCAGTACTTC. Its translation is CARSLRSGRTQGASYEQYF.

The rearrangement joins TRBV5-6 to TRBJ2-2; D ambiguous. Trimming removed 4 bases at V and 0 bases at J, with 13 bases between. Germline CDR1 and CDR2: SGHDT and YYEEEE. The CDR3 is 16 residues long. Here the CDR3 DNA reads TGTGCCAGCAGCCCCCGGAAACAGTCGAACACCGGGGAGCTGTTTTTT. It specifies CASSPRKQSNTGELFF.

The chain recombines TRBV28 with TRBJ2-7, with 8 positions matching TRBD1. Germline V gene sequence: CDR1 MDHEN, CDR2 SYDVKM. The CDR3 has 15 residues. With V trimmed by 2 bases and J by 6 bases, 9 bases remained unmatched. The CDR3 here is CASSLPPGQEIEQYF. The CDR3 DNA sequence: TGTGCCAGCAGTTTACCGCCGGGACAGGAAATCGAGCAGTACTTC.

The table lists this clone with a count of one. The chain recombines TRBV9 with TRBJ2-1, with no clear D. Germline V gives CDR1 SGDLS, CDR2 YYNGEE. Deletions cut 0 bases from V and 0 bases from J, with 7 bases between. CDR3 length: 15 residues. The CDR3 sequence is CASSVESTSYNEQFF. The CDR3 nucleotides read TGTGCCAGCAGCGTAGAATCAACCTCCTACAATGAGCAGTTCTTC.